The clone carrying this TCR beta chain showed up just once. Its antigen is undetermined. These data originate in a study of shared clonotypes between healthy human individuals. Study background: Used for every donor were three CD4 naive, three CD4 memory, two CD8 naive and one CD8 memory plate. Study-level findings and limits: The sharing of roughly 5% of naive CD4 clonotypes was seen across a few donors. Against clonotypes common to all four donors, non-shared ones had lower generation probabilities.

The DNA input per sorted-subset replicate PCR was 150 to 200 ng, corresponding to 28,000 or so T cell genomes. The data were produced by immunoSEQ multiplex PCR, yet TCRdb's version contains in-frame clones alone and is incomplete. The sample shows hundreds of thousands of clones, 90% to 97% of them seen only once. Cells designated naive CD8 were CD45RO-negative and were positively selected for CCR7, with terminally differentiated effector memory CD45RA+ cells excluded. Trimming stripped 4 bases from V and 1 base from J, with 11 bases between. The CDR3 is made up of 14 amino acids. Germline CDR1 MNHEY, CDR2 SVGAGI.

Sequencing was done on a sample of naive CD8+ T cells sorted from blood. The receptor comes from a young man in good health. V and J are TRBV6-5 and TRBJ2-7, with D possibly matching TRBD1 (6 bases). CDR3 protein: CASSWGRGSYEQYF. Written as DNA, the CDR3 is TGTGCCAGCAGTTGGGGCAGGGGATCCTACGAGCAGTACTTC.